This T cell receptor beta chain was documented in a study of blood T cells in healthy people across ages. Study-wide points: Getting older went along with TCR beta diversity per million T cells dropping roughly linearly.

Through a sample-barcoded 5' primer and a J-beta primer mix, a second PCR was run for roughly 7 to 12 cycles. TCRdb used MiXCR to reprocess the 5' RACE reads, holding one entry per CDR3 protein. The data hold roughly 1,300,000 distinct CDR3 sequences, with roughly 64% observed a single time. Germline V gives CDR1 SNHLY, CDR2 FYNNEI. The V gene end was trimmed by 7 bases and the J gene end by 6 bases; junction bases not matched to a gene: 6. CDR3 length equals 14 residues. Researchers report isolating at least 6.5 million PBMCs per sample. A word on this clonotype: What it binds is unknown.

The chain has TRBV2 and TRBJ1-2; 12 bases line up with TRBD1. Sequenced: blood. This TCR derives from a young man in good health. The CDR3: CASTGGTGGDGYTF. CDR3 nucleotides: TGTGCCAGCACGGGCGGGACAGGGGGCGATGGCTACACCTTC.